Presented here are 25 T cell receptor beta chains from one specimen sequenced in a study of T cell responses to AZD1222 COVID-19 vaccine. Clones were read by immunoSEQ multiplex PCR, and TCRdb kept only the in-frame ones, dropping some. The sample carries 120,000 or so clones, 80% to 90% recorded once. This material consisted of peripheral blood, taken on day 0 of AZD1222 vaccination. The receptor set was obtained from an adult in good health.

With respect to this clone: This clone may be a read error of a much larger clone one base away. The chain is built from TRBV7-2 and TRBJ2-7; D might be TRBD2 (6 bases). V was trimmed by 1 base and J by 0 bases, leaving 16 bases between them. This CDR3 contains 17 residues. The germline gives CDR1 SGHTA, CDR2 FQGNSA. The CDR3 sequence: CASSLVGWEAASYEQYF. CDR3 DNA sequence: TGTGCCAGCAGCTTAGTGGGGTGGGAGGCAGCCTCCTACGAGCAGTACTTC.

Notes on this clone: In the same sample, other DNA sequences code for this CDR3. The rearrangement joins TRBV5-1 to TRBJ1-5; 7 bases line up with TRBD1. Trimming removed 5 bases from V and 2 bases from J; junction bases left unmatched: 4. CDR1 is SGHRS and CDR2 is YFSETQ in the germline V gene. This CDR3 has 14 amino acids. This CDR3 is CASSPGQGNQPQHF. The CDR3 DNA sequence: TGCGCCAGCAGTCCTGGACAGGGCAATCAGCCCCAGCATTTT.

The V gene is TRBV7-2, the J gene TRBJ1-5; D is perhaps TRBD1 (6 bases). CDR1 SGHTA and CDR2 FQGNSA come from the germline V gene. V shed 1 base and J shed 3 bases, with 13 bases lying between them. CDR3 length: 16 amino acids. CDR3 sequence reads: CASSLGVRGINQPQHF. CDR3 DNA: TGTGCCAGCAGCTTAGGTGTCAGGGGAATCAATCAGCCCCAGCATTTT.

This clone showed up just once. This chain links TRBV7-7 with TRBJ2-5; D remains ambiguous. CDR1 and CDR2 (germline): SSHAT, FNYEAQ (reference sequence). The CDR3 is made up of 15 amino acids. Between the trimmed V and J ends, which lost 0 bases and 5 bases, there was a span of 13 bases. Here the CDR3 reads CASSLARSLGETQYF. DNA for the CDR3: TGTGCCAGCAGCTTAGCGAGGAGCCTTGGGGAGACCCAGTACTTC.

This chain uses TRBV11-2 with TRBJ2-5; D remains unclear. The CDR3 length is 11 residues. The V gene's germline CDR1 is SGHAT and CDR2 FQNNGV. V lost 2 bases to trimming and J lost 5 bases, with 3 bases between them. In nucleotides, the CDR3 is TGTGCCAGCAGCTTATCGGAGACCCAGTACTTC. Translating gives CASSLSETQYF.

The rearrangement links TRBV12-3 or TRBV12-4 to TRBJ2-7; D tentatively fits TRBD1 or TRBD2 (5 bases each). Trimming pared 0 bases from V and 4 bases from J, leaving 7 bases between. This CDR3 spans 13 amino acids. DNA of the CDR3: TGTGCCAGCAGTTTAGCGGGGGTATACGAGCAGTACTTC. Its protein is CASSLAGVYEQYF.

The sample holds one count of this clone. The chain combines TRBV4-3 with TRBJ2-7; D unclear. The ends were cut back, 0 bases at V and 1 base at J, with 10 bases in the middle. The germline V gene has CDR1 LGHNA and CDR2 YSLEER. This CDR3 region has 15 residues. CDR3 sequence reads: CASSQDMGGSYEQYF. The DNA of the CDR3 is TGCGCCAGCAGCCAAGATATGGGCGGATCCTACGAGCAGTACTTC.

Comments on this clone: One end of the junction does not line up with germline, which may come from a read error. V is TRBV12-3 or TRBV12-4 and J is TRBJ1-2, with D perhaps matching TRBD1 (5 bases). The CDR3 totals 11 residues. The CDR3 loop reads CASSLMQGIAF. CDR3 coding DNA: TGTGCCAGCAGTTTAATGCAGGGTATCGCCTTC.

The chain couples TRBV27 to TRBJ1-1; the D gene is possibly TRBD1 (5 bases). The CDR3 runs 14 residues. Per germline, CDR1 MNHEY and CDR2 SMNVEV (reference sequence). Trimming removed 3 bases at V and 1 base at J, with 9 bases between. The CDR3: CASSFRVGNTEAFF. In DNA, the CDR3 is TGTGCCAGCAGTTTCAGGGTGGGGAACACTGAAGCTTTCTTT.

The V call is TRBV19, the J call TRBJ1-2, with TRBD1 as a possible D gene (5 bases). Germline V gives CDR1 LNHDA, CDR2 SQIVND (reference sequence). There are 14 residues in the CDR3. V lost 7 bases, J lost 3 bases, and 15 bases lay in between. The CDR3 nucleotides read TGTGCCAGTACGGAGTCGGGGCGCGACTATGGCTACACCTTC. As protein: CASTESGRDYGYTF.

The V and J genes are TRBV6-6 and TRBJ2-7; maybe TRBD2 (6 bases). Trimming removed 5 bases from V and 2 bases from J, with 16 bases in between. CDR3 length: 15 residues. Germline assignment: CDR1 MNHNY and CDR2 SVGAGI (reference sequence). The CDR3 protein is CASSVRDWKTYEQYF. DNA for the CDR3: TGTGCCAGCAGTGTCCGGGACTGGAAAACCTACGAGCAGTACTTC.

The chain is built from TRBV27 and TRBJ2-3; D ambiguous. Trimming stripped 6 bases from V and 4 bases from J, with 11 bases between. Looked up from germline, CDR1 is MNHEY and CDR2 is SMNVEV (reference sequence). The CDR3 contains 13 residues. CDR3 loop: CASRPRWADTQYF. The CDR3 DNA follows: TGTGCCAGCAGACCGAGGTGGGCAGATACGCAGTATTTT.

The V call is TRBV19, the J call TRBJ2-7, with a weak D call TRBD2 (6 bases). V shed 3 bases and J shed 6 bases, with 15 bases lying between them. Germline-derived CDR1 and CDR2 are LNHDA and SQIVND (reference sequence). The CDR3 totals 14 residues. CDR3 in DNA: TGTGCCAGTAGTATCGCGGGAAGGGCCCGCGAGCAGTACTTC. Amino acid sequence: CASSIAGRAREQYF. Combining the CDR3 with reference TRBV19 and TRBJ2-7 gives the whole variable domain DGGITQSPKYLFRKEGQNVTLSCEQNLNHDAMYWYRQDPGQGLRLIYYSQIVNDFQKGDIAEGYSVSREKKESFPLTVTSAQKNPTAFYLCASSIAGRAREQYFGPGTRLTVT.

This clone was seen a few times. V and J are TRBV18 and TRBJ1-2; D might be TRBD1 (5 bases). CDR1 is KGHSH, CDR2 LQKENI, per germline. The CDR3 has 17 amino acids. V was cut by 2 bases and J by 2 bases, with 18 bases left in between. This chain's CDR3 is CASSPVLQDKGNYGYTF. The CDR3 DNA reads TGTGCCAGCTCACCAGTCCTGCAGGACAAGGGAAACTATGGCTACACCTTC. The full variable domain, with the rest looked up from reference TRBV18 and TRBJ1-2, is NAGVMQNPRHLVRRRGQEARLRCSPMKGHSHVYWYRQLPEEGLKFMVYLQKENIIDESGMPKERFSAEFPKEGPSILRIQQVVRGDSAAYFCASSPVLQDKGNYGYTFGSGTRLTVV.

The chain combines TRBV24-1 with TRBJ2-3, with 8 positions matching TRBD1. CDR1 is KGHDR, CDR2 SFDVKD, per germline. The CDR3 extends over 15 amino acids. With V trimmed by 2 bases and J by 5 bases, 5 bases remained unmatched. The CDR3 is CATSDWTGSGDTQYF. In DNA form, the CDR3 reads TGTGCCACCAGTGATTGGACAGGGAGCGGAGATACGCAGTATTTT.

The chain couples TRBV11-2 to TRBJ1-1; D remains unclear. V was shortened by 6 bases and J by 0 bases, with 11 bases between the two germline ends. The CDR3 runs 14 residues. From germline, CDR1 is SGHAT and CDR2 FQNNGV. CDR3 in amino acids: CASRQGLMNTEAFF. DNA of the CDR3: TGTGCCAGCAGACAAGGTCTTATGAACACTGAAGCTTTCTTT.

This chain uses TRBV15 with TRBJ1-6, with 8 bases fitting TRBD1. In germline, CDR1 is LNHNV, CDR2 YYDKDF (reference sequence). The CDR3 runs to 15 residues. V lost 0 bases and J lost 7; bases outside the gene matches: 2. The CDR3 coding sequence is TGTGCCACCAGCAGAGACGCAGGGGGCAATTCACCCCTCCACTTT. It yields the protein CATSRDAGGNSPLHF.

The CDR3 region is CATSAPGDTEAFF. CDR3 DNA: TGTGCCACCAGTGCCCCTGGGGACACTGAAGCTTTCTTT. The rearrangement links TRBV24-1 to TRBJ1-1; D not certain. Deletions cut 5 bases from V and 3 bases from J, with 9 bases between. The CDR3 runs to 13 residues. Per the germline V gene, CDR1 is KGHDR and CDR2 is SFDVKD.

The V and J genes are TRBV29-1 and TRBJ1-3, with a tentative D call TRBD1 (5 bases). This CDR3 is 12 amino acids long. Trimming cost V 7 bases and J 4 bases, with 11 bases left between them. Looked up from germline, CDR1 is SQVTM and CDR2 is ANQGSEA. DNA for the CDR3: TGCAGCGCGGGGACGCCAGGAAACACCATATATTTT. It specifies CSAGTPGNTIYF. Full variable domain (outside the CDR3, taken from reference TRBV29-1 and TRBJ1-3): SAVISQKPSRDICQRGTSLTIQCQVDSQVTMMFWYRQQPGQSLTLIATANQGSEATYESGFVIDKFPISRPNLTFSTLTVSNMSPEDSSIYLCSAGTPGNTIYFGEGSWLTVV.

This clone has a handful of counts. V usage is TRBV7-2 and J usage is TRBJ1-2; D call uncertain. With 1 base removed from V and 2 bases from J, the gap between germline ends came to 8 bases. Germline loops: CDR1 SGHTA, CDR2 FQGNSA. The CDR3 is 14 residues long. As DNA, the CDR3 is TGTGCCAGCAGCTTAGTTGGCATGAACTATGGCTACACCTTC. Translating it yields CASSLVGMNYGYTF.

Here the CDR3 reads CASSPLSMNTEAFF. CDR3 sequence (DNA): TGTGCCAGCAGTCCCTTATCCATGAACACTGAAGCTTTCTTT. The chain carries TRBV6-5 and TRBJ1-1; D remains ambiguous. CDR3 length: 14 residues. Trimming pared 5 bases from V and 0 bases from J, leaving 10 bases between. Germline CDR1 is MNHEY and CDR2 is SVGAGI.

The chain has TRBV5-5 and TRBJ2-2; a possible D gene is TRBD1 (8 bases). In germline, CDR1 is SGHKS, CDR2 YYEKEE (reference sequence). Between the trimmed V and J ends, which lost 10 bases and 5 bases, there was a span of 18 bases. The CDR3 has 14 amino acids. CDR3 region: CAASTGEGTGELFF. The CDR3 nucleotides are TGTGCCGCCTCGACAGGGGAGGGAACCGGGGAGCTGTTTTTT.

The sample holds a few counts of this clone. J is TRBJ1-3 and V is TRBV4-3, with D possibly being TRBD1 (5 bases). Germline lookup yields CDR1 LGHNA and CDR2 YSLEER. The CDR3 has 15 residues. V lost 1 base and J lost 2, with 9 bases in between. CDR3 loop: CASSQAPGPGNTIYF. DNA for the CDR3: TGCGCCAGCAGCCAAGCCCCGGGACCTGGAAACACCATATATTTT.

The chain recombines TRBV7-9 with TRBJ1-6; 7 positions agree with TRBD1. There are 13 residues in the CDR3. CDR1 and CDR2 from the germline V gene are SEHNR and FQNEAQ (reference sequence). J gave up 10 bases and V 6 bases, and 6 bases lay outside the gene matches. The CDR3 nucleotides read TGTGCCAGCAGTCGGGACAGCGGGTCACCCCTCCACTTT. Amino acids: CASSRDSGSPLHF. Together with reference TRBV7-9 and TRBJ1-6, the CDR3 gives the full variable domain: DTGVSQNPRHKITKRGQNVTFRCDPISEHNRLYWYRQTLGQGPEFLTYFQNEAQLEKSRLLSDRFSAERPKGSFSTLEIQRTEQGDSAMYLCASSRDSGSPLHFGNGTRLTVT.

The rearrangement links TRBV6-2 or TRBV6-3 to TRBJ2-5; D call uncertain. The V end lost 5 bases, the J end lost 2 bases, and 3 bases lay between the germline ends. The V gene's germline CDR1 is MNHEY and CDR2 SVGEGT. The CDR3 runs 11 residues. The CDR3 sequence: CASSDQETQYF. The DNA for the CDR3 is TGTGCCAGCAGTGATCAAGAGACCCAGTACTTC.